This TCR beta chain emerged from a study of tumor-infiltrating lymphocytes in primary liver carcinoma. This CDR3 comprises 14 residues. In germline, CDR1 is MNHNS, CDR2 SASEGT. Of note for this clonotype: The junction shows a germline mismatch at one end, possibly a read error.

Extraction of RNA together with DNA used about 18-31 mg of unsorted bulk tissue. TCR beta cDNA came from about 450 ng total RNA, primed with a constant-region primer. TCR beta libraries came from three nested multiplex PCR rounds using slightly modified ARM-PCR. Rounds one and two of PCR, each of 9 to 11 cycles, were primed with TRBV1-TRBV30 forward primers and a C-beta reverse primer. TCRdb re-called the multiplex PCR reads with MiXCR, one entry per CDR3 protein. The repertoire holds 95,000 to 150,000 distinct CDR3 sequences, with less than 75% as singletons. Sample: tumor-adjacent normal liver tissue. V usage is TRBV6-1 and J usage is TRBJ1-2, with D hard to call. The origin of this receptor is a woman aged 60-75 years with primary liver carcinoma and hepatitis B virus infection. CDR3 sequence: CASSDSLGWYGYTF. Written as DNA, the CDR3 is TGCGCCAGCAGTGACTCATTAGGGTGGTATGGCTACACCTTC.